This T cell receptor beta chain was recovered during a study of CD8 T cells in ankylosing spondylitis. Findings and caveats of the study: It was reported that disease-linked clones were significantly enriched in matched ankylosing spondylitis synovial fluid. Within ankylosing spondylitis blood, a TCR beta motif made up of under 10 highly homologous variants appeared to be characteristic.

TCR beta libraries were made by quantitative 5'-RACE with molecular barcodes. TCRdb re-analysed the 5' RACE reads in MiXCR, keeping a single row per CDR3 protein. Of hundreds of thousands of distinct CDR3 sequences in the sample, roughly 12% were seen once. Germline V gene sequence: CDR1 DFQATT, CDR2 SNEGSKA (reference sequence). The CDR3 covers 11 residues. Trimming removed 3 bases from V and 9 bases from J, with 9 bases in between. At least ten counts were recorded for this clonotype. Its target is not known. The receptor comes from a male donor with ankylosing spondylitis. The chain has TRBV20-1 and TRBJ2-4; D is ambiguous. Sequenced input: blood, either unsorted or a sorted T cell fraction (not recorded which). The CDR3 here is CSASTLGIQYF. The DNA of the CDR3 is TGCAGTGCTAGCACTTTAGGCATTCAGTACTTC.